This TCR beta chain was recovered during a study of T cells in women clearing cervical HPV infection. Using immunoSEQ multiplex PCR, the repertoire was profiled, and TCRdb retains in-frame clones only, with some absent. The table lists some 43,000 clones. Germline assignment: CDR1 SGHAT and CDR2 FQNNGV. The CDR3 is 13 amino acids. A word on this clone: The read terminates 3 residues before the CDR3 end, so the remaining end is supplied by the germline J gene.

The source is a woman aged 18 to 75 with a cervical HPV16 infection that either progressed to CIN3+ or cleared (not recorded which). The chain recombines TRBV11-2 with TRBJ2-3; D call uncertain. What was sequenced was blood buffy coat. Incomplete CDR3 DNA: TGTGCCAGCAGCTTAGTGGCGGAAGAGACG. It yields the protein CASSLVAEET. The CDR3 in its entirety is CASSLVAEETQYF.